The rows below give T cell receptor beta chains drawn from one sample of a study of response to subunit inactivated influenza vaccine. TCRdb analysed the RT-PCR reads with MiXCR anew, one entry per CDR3 protein. The sample gives 860,000 or so distinct CDR3 sequences, about 20% of which show up once; 9.5% to 13% is in the top ten. Sequenced material: PBMCs from blood, taken less than 6 days after vaccination. The receptor set was obtained from a middle-aged man who received an inactivated influenza vaccine. The CDR3 runs from the conserved cysteine through the conserved F or W. Expanded clones are given a class, and other clones once, few, many or no size at all.

V: TRBV24-1
size: few
CDR3: CATSDPYEQYF

V: TRBV11-3
size: few
CDR3: CASSYDRGGRETQYF

V: TRBV11-2
size: -
CDR3: CASSFGTGITIEQYF

V: TRBV5-1
size: -
CDR3: CASSLAKGVVTEAFF

V: TRBV4-2
size: many
CDR3: CASSQDRGLAQSEQFF

V: TRBV12-3/TRBV12-4
size: -
CDR3: CASSLGSGREETQYF

V: TRBV12-3/TRBV12-4
size: -
CDR3: CASRHGLAGGTTDTQYF

V: TRBV20-1
size: few
CDR3: CSQRRGIRETQYF

V: TRBV9
size: once
CDR3: CASSLPEARPDTGELFF

V: TRBV5-1
size: -
CDR3: CASSATSAGALTSYNEQFF

V: TRBV24-1
size: -
CDR3: CATSARAFYGYTF

V: TRBV10-2
size: -
CDR3: CASSEQPGTGGEETQYF

V: TRBV7-2
size: -
CDR3: CASSLSYGNTGELFF

V: TRBV11-2
size: few
CDR3: CASRGLAGATYNEQFF

V: TRBV5-1
size: -
CDR3: CASSLAEAGSTDTQYF

V: TRBV7-6
size: -
CDR3: CASSAGAAVYTDTQYF

V: TRBV6-2/TRBV6-3
size: -
CDR3: CASSYFPGTRQETQYF

V: TRBV19
size: -
CDR3: CASSIASGDPYSGANVLTF

V: TRBV20-1
size: many
CDR3: CSARDVSRGGNEQFF

V: TRBV7-9
size: -
CDR3: CASSSDRDDEQYF

V: TRBV12-3/TRBV12-4
size: -
CDR3: CASSLFPSSDTQYF

V: TRBV24-1
size: few
CDR3: CATSDSTGRHGYTF